These 12 T cell receptor beta chains came from one sample sequenced in a study of vaccination effects on CD4 cells after COVID-19. Measured with immunoSEQ multiplex PCR; TCRdb has only the in-frame clones, and not every one. The sample shows roughly 56,000 clones, about 74% of them seen only once. Upon completion of roughly ten days in culture, CD4+ T cells were isolated. No antigen has been identified for these receptors. Specimen: CD4+ T cells from PBMCs cultured without peptide, collected before COVID-19 vaccination. Receptors were obtained from a human donor who received a COVID-19 vaccine.

V is TRBV6-5 and J is TRBJ2-1, with D tentatively TRBD2 (6 bases). CDR1 is MNHEY, CDR2 SVGAGI, per germline. The CDR3 has 15 residues. V lost 7 bases to trimming and J lost 12 bases, with 25 bases between them. DNA of the CDR3: TGTGCCAGCATCCCCCTTGGAGGGAGTCCAATGAGGCAGTTCTTC. This gives the protein CASIPLGGSPMRQFF.

This chain uses TRBV9 with TRBJ2-3, with TRBD1 identical over 7 bases. This CDR3 region has 17 residues. CDR1 is SGDLS and CDR2 is YYNGEE in the germline V gene. The J segment lost 4 bases and the V segment lost 0 bases, leaving 11 bases of the junction unmatched. The CDR3 sequence is CASSVEGAGRGADTQYF. CDR3 bases: TGTGCCAGCAGCGTAGAGGGGGCGGGCAGGGGTGCAGATACGCAGTATTTT.

The V call is TRBV24-1, the J call TRBJ2-1, with D tentatively TRBD1 (6 bases). Trimming shortened V by 1 base and J by 0 bases, and 18 bases separated the two germline ends. Germline CDR1 and CDR2: KGHDR and SFDVKD. This CDR3 has 19 amino acids. The CDR3 coding sequence is TGTGCCACCAGTGATTTCCCCGGTCAGGGGACCAGCTCCTACAATGAGCAGTTCTTC. This translates into CATSDFPGQGTSSYNEQFF.

J is TRBJ2-1 and V is TRBV7-2; D gene unclear. Trimming pared 2 bases from V and 9 bases from J, leaving 8 bases between. This CDR3 spans 12 amino acids. Germline-derived CDR1 and CDR2 are SGHTA and FQGNSA. The CDR3, as DNA: TGTGCCAGCAGCTTACCGGGCGGTGAGCAGTTCTTC. It yields the protein CASSLPGGEQFF.

J is TRBJ1-4 and V is TRBV18; the match to TRBD1 covers 8 bases. Per the germline V gene, CDR1 is KGHSH and CDR2 is LQKENI. The V gene end was trimmed by 6 bases and the J gene end by 8 bases; junction bases not matched to a gene: 8. This CDR3 is 14 amino acids long. In DNA, the CDR3 is TGTGCCAGCTCCCCCGGACAGGGTGGGGAAAAACTGTTTTTT. It yields the protein CASSPGQGGEKLFF.

The gene calls are TRBV5-1 and TRBJ1-1; D unresolved. This CDR3 contains 12 residues. The V gene lost 0 bases and the J gene lost 4 bases, with 4 bases spanning the gap. Looked up from germline, CDR1 is SGHRS and CDR2 is YFSETQ. The CDR3 region has the DNA TGCGCCAGCAGCTTGGTGGGCACTGAAGCTTTCTTT. It specifies CASSLVGTEAFF.

V gene TRBV28 combines with J gene TRBJ2-5, with 8 positions matching TRBD2. CDR3 length: 13 amino acids. The ends lost 5 bases at V and 4 bases at J; junction bases unmatched: 3. Germline loops: CDR1 MDHEN, CDR2 SYDVKM. This chain's CDR3 is CASSSGGRETQYF. CDR3 sequence (DNA): TGTGCCAGCAGTAGCGGGGGAAGAGAGACCCAGTACTTC. Together with reference TRBV28 and TRBJ2-5, the CDR3 gives the full variable domain: DVKVTQSSRYLVKRTGEKVFLECVQDMDHENMFWYRQDPGLGLRLIYFSYDVKMKEKGDIPEGYSVSREKKERFSLILESASTNQTSMYLCASSSGGRETQYFGPGTRLLVL.

The chain employs TRBV7-2 and TRBJ2-7; D possibly matches TRBD1 or TRBD2 (5 bases each). Germline CDR1 and CDR2: SGHTA and FQGNSA. The V and J ends lost 5 bases and 0 bases respectively, with 17 bases between them. This CDR3 region has 16 residues. This CDR3 is CASSRQGQGASYEQYV. The CDR3 nucleotides are TGTGCCAGCAGCCGCCAAGGGCAGGGAGCCTCCTACGAGCAGTACGTC.

The count of this clone is one. The V gene is TRBV7-2, the J gene TRBJ1-3; D gene uncertain. V gave up 5 bases and J gave up 4 bases, with 9 bases separating them. The CDR3 loop spans 13 amino acids. The germline V gene has CDR1 SGHTA and CDR2 FQGNSA. The CDR3 sequence is CASSPRVGNTIYF. CDR3 DNA: TGTGCCAGCAGCCCTCGGGTCGGAAACACCATATATTTT.

The V call is TRBV10-3, the J call TRBJ1-5; 7 positions agree with TRBD1. The CDR3 is 13 residues long. Per germline, CDR1 ENHRY and CDR2 SYGVKD. After removal of 6 bases from V and 7 bases from J, the junction contained 6 bases not matched to a gene. The CDR3 nucleotides read TGTGCCATCAGGGAGACAGGGTCCCAGCCCCAGCATTTT. Translated: CAIRETGSQPQHF.

The chain is built from TRBV21-1 and TRBJ1-1; the table's D call of TRBD1 was not tested on the DNA. TRBV21-1 is designated a pseudogene. The CDR3 extends over 17 amino acids. CDR3 sequence: CASSKEEQGAWGTEAFF. In DNA, the CDR3 is TGTGCCAGCAGCAAAGAGGAACAGGGGGCTTGGGGCACTGAAGCTTTCTTT.

This clone was detected once. In nucleotides, the CDR3 is TGTGCCAGCAGTTTAGGCCAGCAAGGAAACACCATATATTTT. Translated, it gives CASSLGQQGNTIYF. The chain has TRBV28 and TRBJ1-3; D gene ambiguous. V lost 2 bases and J lost 4, with 9 bases in between. The CDR3 loop spans 14 amino acids. Germline CDR1 reads MDHEN; CDR2 reads SYDVKM.